This T cell receptor (beta chain) was captured by sequencing in a study of blood T cell repertoires in COVID-19. Overall study context: The cDNA or gDNA used as material had been derived from T cells, B-cell-depleted T cells, or PBMCs.

Profiled with immunoSEQ multiplex PCR; TCRdb holds only in-frame clones, not every one. The table includes around 140,000 clones, just under 85% detected once. The CDR3 has 16 amino acids. Germline CDR1 is MGHRA and CDR2 is YSYEKL. Comments on this clone: An end of the junction differs from the germline gene, which may be a read error.

This TCR derives from a woman aged 50 to 60 with acute COVID-19. Sequences were obtained from PBMCs or T cells enriched from blood (not recorded which). The V and J genes are TRBV4-1 and TRBJ2-3, with 12 bases identical to TRBD2. CDR3 protein: CASNQLAGGGTDTQYF. The CDR3 DNA sequence: TGCGCCAGCAACCAACTAGCGGGAGGTGGCACAGATACGCAGTATTTT.